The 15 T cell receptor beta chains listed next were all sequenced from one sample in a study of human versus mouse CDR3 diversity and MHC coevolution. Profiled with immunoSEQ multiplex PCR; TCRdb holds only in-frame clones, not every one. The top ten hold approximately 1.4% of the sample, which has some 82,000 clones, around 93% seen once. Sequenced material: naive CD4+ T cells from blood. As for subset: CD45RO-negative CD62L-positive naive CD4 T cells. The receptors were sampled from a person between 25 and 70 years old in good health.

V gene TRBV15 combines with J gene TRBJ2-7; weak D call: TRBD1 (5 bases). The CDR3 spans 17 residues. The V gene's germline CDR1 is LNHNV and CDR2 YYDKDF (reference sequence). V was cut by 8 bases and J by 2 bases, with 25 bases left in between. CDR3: CATVSMMDTTVAYEQYF. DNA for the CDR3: TGTGCCACCGTCTCGATGATGGACACGACGGTTGCCTACGAGCAGTACTTC.

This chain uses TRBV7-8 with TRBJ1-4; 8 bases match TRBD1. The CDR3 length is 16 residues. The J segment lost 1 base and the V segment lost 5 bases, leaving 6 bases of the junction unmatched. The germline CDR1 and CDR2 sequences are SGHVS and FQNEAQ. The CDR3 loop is CASSATGGGTNEKLFF. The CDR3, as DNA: TGTGCCAGCAGCGCCACAGGGGGTGGAACTAATGAAAAACTGTTTTTT.

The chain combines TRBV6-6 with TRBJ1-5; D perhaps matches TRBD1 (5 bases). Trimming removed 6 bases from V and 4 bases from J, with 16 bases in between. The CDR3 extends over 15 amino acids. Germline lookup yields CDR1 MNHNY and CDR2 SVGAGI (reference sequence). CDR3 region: CASRGLGGTNQPQHF. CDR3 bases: TGTGCCAGCAGGGGGCTGGGAGGTACTAATCAGCCCCAGCATTTT.

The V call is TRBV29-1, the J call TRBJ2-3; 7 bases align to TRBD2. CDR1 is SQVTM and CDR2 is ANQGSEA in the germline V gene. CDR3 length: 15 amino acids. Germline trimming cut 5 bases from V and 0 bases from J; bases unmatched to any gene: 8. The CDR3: CSVHLSGGSTDTQYF. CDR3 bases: TGCAGCGTTCACCTCTCGGGGGGAAGCACAGATACGCAGTATTTT.

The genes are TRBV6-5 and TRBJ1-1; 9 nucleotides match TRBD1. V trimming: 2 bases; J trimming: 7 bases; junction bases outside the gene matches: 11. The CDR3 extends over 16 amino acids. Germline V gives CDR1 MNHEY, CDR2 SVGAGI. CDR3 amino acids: CASSYRRTGVLGEAFF. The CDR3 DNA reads TGTGCCAGCAGTTACAGAAGGACAGGGGTATTGGGTGAAGCTTTCTTT.

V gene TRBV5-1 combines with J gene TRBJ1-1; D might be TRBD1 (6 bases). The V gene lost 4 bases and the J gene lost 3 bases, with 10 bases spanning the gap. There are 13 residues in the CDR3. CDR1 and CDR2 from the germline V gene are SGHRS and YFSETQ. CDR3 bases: TGCGCCAGCAGCAGCCGGACAGACACTGAAGCTTTCTTT. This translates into CASSSRTDTEAFF.

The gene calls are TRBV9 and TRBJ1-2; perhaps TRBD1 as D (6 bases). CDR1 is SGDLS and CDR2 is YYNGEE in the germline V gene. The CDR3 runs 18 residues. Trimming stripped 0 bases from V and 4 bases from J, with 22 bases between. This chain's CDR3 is CASSVVGTLDPAIYGYTF. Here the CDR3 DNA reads TGTGCCAGCAGCGTAGTGGGGACACTGGACCCGGCAATCTATGGCTACACCTTC.

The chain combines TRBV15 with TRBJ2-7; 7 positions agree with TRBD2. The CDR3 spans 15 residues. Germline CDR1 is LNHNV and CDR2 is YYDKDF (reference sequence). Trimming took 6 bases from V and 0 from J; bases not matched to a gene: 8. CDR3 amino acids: CATRVGRVSSYEQYF. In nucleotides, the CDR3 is TGTGCCACCAGAGTGGGGAGGGTCAGCTCCTACGAGCAGTACTTC.

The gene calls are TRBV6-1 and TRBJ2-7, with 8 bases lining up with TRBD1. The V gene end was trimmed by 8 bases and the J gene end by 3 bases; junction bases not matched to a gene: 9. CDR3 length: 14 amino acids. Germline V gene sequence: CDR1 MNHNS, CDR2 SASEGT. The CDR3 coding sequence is TGTGCCAGCGATAGGGCAGGGGGCCACTACGAGCAGTACTTC. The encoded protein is CASDRAGGHYEQYF.

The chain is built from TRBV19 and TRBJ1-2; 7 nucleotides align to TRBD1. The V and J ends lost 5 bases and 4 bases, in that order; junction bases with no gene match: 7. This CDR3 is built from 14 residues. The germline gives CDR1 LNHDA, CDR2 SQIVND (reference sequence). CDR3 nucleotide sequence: TGTGCCAGTAGTGTGACCGGGACAGCCTATGGCTACACCTTC. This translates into CASSVTGTAYGYTF.

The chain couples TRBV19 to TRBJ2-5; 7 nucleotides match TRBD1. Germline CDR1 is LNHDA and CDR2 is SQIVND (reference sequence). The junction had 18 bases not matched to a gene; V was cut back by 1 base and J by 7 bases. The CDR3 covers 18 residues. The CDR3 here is CASSIGGPGQASRLTQYF. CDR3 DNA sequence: TGTGCCAGTAGTATAGGGGGACCTGGACAGGCGTCCAGACTGACCCAGTACTTC. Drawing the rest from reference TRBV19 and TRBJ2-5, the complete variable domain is DGGITQSPKYLFRKEGQNVTLSCEQNLNHDAMYWYRQDPGQGLRLIYYSQIVNDFQKGDIAEGYSVSREKKESFPLTVTSAQKNPTAFYLCASSIGGPGQASRLTQYFGPGTRLLVL.

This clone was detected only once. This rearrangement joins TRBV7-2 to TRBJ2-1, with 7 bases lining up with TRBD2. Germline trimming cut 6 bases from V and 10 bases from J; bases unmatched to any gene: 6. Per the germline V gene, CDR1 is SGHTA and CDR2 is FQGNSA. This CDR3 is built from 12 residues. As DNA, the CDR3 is TGTGCCAGCAGATCCGGAGCGGGAGAGCAGTTCTTC. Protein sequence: CASRSGAGEQFF. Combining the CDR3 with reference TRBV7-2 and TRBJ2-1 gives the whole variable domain GAGVSQSPSNKVTEKGKDVELRCDPISGHTALYWYRQSLGQGLEFLIYFQGNSAPDKSGLPSDRFSAERTGGSVSTLTIQRTQQEDSAVYLCASRSGAGEQFFGPGTRLTVL.

CDR3 nucleotides: TGTGCCAGCAGCCCCTGCTGGCCTGAAGCTTTCTTT. Translated: CASSPCWPEAFF. The chain employs TRBV9 and TRBJ1-1; D gene uncertain. The V end was cut by 4 bases, the J end by 6 bases, with 10 bases between. The CDR3 has 12 amino acids. The germline V gene has CDR1 SGDLS and CDR2 YYNGEE.

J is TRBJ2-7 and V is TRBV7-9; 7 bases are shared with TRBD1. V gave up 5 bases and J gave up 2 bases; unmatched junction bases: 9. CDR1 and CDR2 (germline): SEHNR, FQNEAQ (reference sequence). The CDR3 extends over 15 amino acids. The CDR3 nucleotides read TGTGCCAGCAGCCGTTCCGGGACAGTTACCTACGAGCAGTACTTC. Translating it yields CASSRSGTVTYEQYF.

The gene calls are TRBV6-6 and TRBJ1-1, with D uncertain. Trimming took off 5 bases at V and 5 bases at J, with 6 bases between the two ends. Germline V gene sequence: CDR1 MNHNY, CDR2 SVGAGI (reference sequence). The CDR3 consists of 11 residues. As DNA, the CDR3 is TGTGCCAGCAGTCCGGGGACTGAAGCTTTCTTT. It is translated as CASSPGTEAFF.